This T cell receptor beta chain was sequenced in a study of blood T cell repertoires in COVID-19. Study in general: Both acute and convalescent COVID-19 samples were obtained from the United States, Italy and Spain. Nucleic acid was either cDNA or gDNA, and it came from T cells, B-cell-depleted T cells, or PBMCs.

Those enrolled, adults aged about 18 to 95 years, came from some 23 US areas. J was trimmed by 3 bases and V by 3 bases; bases with no gene match: 8. In germline, CDR1 is SGHRS, CDR2 YFSETQ. This CDR3 comprises 15 residues. Assay used: immunoSEQ multiplex PCR; TCRdb lists only in-frame clones, some missing. The table records a few hundred thousand clones, 89% of them present only once. The chain carries TRBV5-1 and TRBJ2-5, with 7 nucleotides matching TRBD2. This TCR came from a woman aged 25-40 years who had recovered from COVID-19. Sequencing was performed on PBMCs or T cells enriched from blood (not recorded which). CDR3 coding DNA: TGCGCCAGCAGCTCGGGGAGGGGCGGAGAAGAGACCCAGTACTTC. Translation gives CASSSGRGGEETQYF.